A selection of T cell receptor beta chains follows, all from one sample in a study of CD8+ T cells in alopecia areata. TCRdb's table, derived via immunoSEQ multiplex PCR, lists solely in-frame clones and lacks some. The sample has about 180,000 clones, 50% to 70% seen once. The sequencing used CD4+ T cells sorted from blood, collected at week 0. These receptors were obtained from a human donor with alopecia areata. The CDR3 runs from the conserved cysteine through the conserved F or W. A D gene is named only where the DNA matches it firmly. Only part of the rows carry a size: once, few, many, or a class if the clone is expanded.

CDR3 protein: CATSGRLLGGQETQYF
CDR3 DNA: TGTGCCACCAGCGGACGACTACTAGGGGGACAAGAGACCCAGTACTTC
J gene: TRBJ2-5
D gene: -
clone size: -
V gene: TRBV15

CDR3 protein: CASSFTGGPYEQYF
CDR3 DNA: TGTGCCAGCAGCTTCACAGGGGGCCCGTACGAGCAGTACTTC
J gene: TRBJ2-7
D gene: TRBD1
clone size: -
V gene: TRBV11-2

CDR3 protein: CASMLTGGNQPQHF
CDR3 DNA: TGTGCCAGCATGCTGACAGGGGGCAATCAGCCCCAGCATTTT
J gene: TRBJ1-5
D gene: TRBD1
clone size: -
V gene: TRBV27

CDR3 protein: CASSYDNRETQYF
CDR3 DNA: TGCGCCAGCAGCTACGACAACAGAGAGACCCAGTACTTC
J gene: TRBJ2-5
D gene: -
clone size: -
V gene: TRBV5-1

CDR3 protein: CASSRTGVEQYF
CDR3 DNA: TGTGCCAGCAGTCGCACAGGGGTCGAGCAGTACTTC
J gene: TRBJ2-7
D gene: TRBD1
clone size: -
V gene: TRBV28

CDR3 protein: CSVQTSATYNEQFF
CDR3 DNA: TGCAGCGTTCAAACTAGCGCTACCTACAATGAGCAGTTCTTC
J gene: TRBJ2-1
D gene: TRBD2
clone size: once
V gene: TRBV29-1

CDR3 protein: CSVTEGYTF
CDR3 DNA: TGCAGCGTTACAGAGGGCTACACCTTC
J gene: TRBJ1-2
D gene: -
clone size: few
V gene: TRBV29-1

CDR3 protein: CSVYRAGAYNEQFF
CDR3 DNA: TGCAGCGTTTATCGGGCAGGGGCCTACAATGAGCAGTTCTTC
J gene: TRBJ2-1
D gene: -
clone size: -
V gene: TRBV29-1

CDR3 protein: CASSLAGLQETQYF
CDR3 DNA: TGTGCCAGCAGCTTAGCGGGGCTACAAGAGACCCAGTACTTC
J gene: TRBJ2-5
D gene: -
clone size: -
V gene: TRBV7-9

CDR3 protein: CASAPWDRPYEQYF
CDR3 DNA: TGTGCCAGTGCTCCGTGGGACAGACCCTACGAGCAGTACTTC
J gene: TRBJ2-7
D gene: TRBD1
clone size: -
V gene: TRBV19

CDR3 protein: CASSVALELSAPIYGYTF
CDR3 DNA: TGTGCCAGCAGCGTAGCCCTCGAGTTAAGTGCCCCGATCTATGGCTACACCTTC
J gene: TRBJ1-2
D gene: -
clone size: -
V gene: TRBV9

CDR3 protein: CASSSTSGGAVETQYF
CDR3 DNA: TGCGCCAGCAGCTCCACTAGCGGGGGGGCCGTGGAGACCCAGTACTTC
J gene: TRBJ2-5
D gene: TRBD2
clone size: few
V gene: TRBV5-1

CDR3 protein: CASSLGLGEEQYF
CDR3 DNA: TGCGCCAGCAGCTTGGGTCTAGGGGAGGAGCAGTACTTC
J gene: TRBJ2-7
D gene: -
clone size: -
V gene: TRBV5-1

CDR3 protein: CASSQDARGRETQYF
CDR3 DNA: TGCGCCAGCAGCCAAGACGCCCGGGGAAGAGAGACCCAGTACTTC
J gene: TRBJ2-5
D gene: -
clone size: -
V gene: TRBV4-3

CDR3 protein: CSSLTGQGEVFF
CDR3 DNA: TGCAGCTCCCTGACGGGACAGGGGGAAGTCTTCTTT
J gene: TRBJ1-1
D gene: TRBD1
clone size: -
V gene: TRBV29-1

CDR3 protein: CASSHHGLAGAKSYEQYF
CDR3 DNA: TGTGCCAGCAGTCACCACGGACTAGCGGGGGCTAAATCCTACGAGCAGTACTTC
J gene: TRBJ2-7
D gene: TRBD2
clone size: many
V gene: TRBV7-2